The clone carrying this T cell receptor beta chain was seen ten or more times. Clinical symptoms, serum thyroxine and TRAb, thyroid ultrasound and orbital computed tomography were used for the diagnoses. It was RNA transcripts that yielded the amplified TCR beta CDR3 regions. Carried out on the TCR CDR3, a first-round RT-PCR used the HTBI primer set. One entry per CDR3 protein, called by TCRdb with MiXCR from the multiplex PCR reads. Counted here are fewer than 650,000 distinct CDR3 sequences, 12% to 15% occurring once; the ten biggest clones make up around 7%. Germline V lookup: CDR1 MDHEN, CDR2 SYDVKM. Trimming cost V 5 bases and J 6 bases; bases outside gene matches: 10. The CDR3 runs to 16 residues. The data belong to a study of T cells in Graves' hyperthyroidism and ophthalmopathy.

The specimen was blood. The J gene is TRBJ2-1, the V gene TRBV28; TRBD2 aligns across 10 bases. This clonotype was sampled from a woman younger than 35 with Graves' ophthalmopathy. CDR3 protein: CASSTKGGTSANEQFF. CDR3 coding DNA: TGTGCCAGCAGTACGAAAGGGGGGACTAGCGCCAATGAGCAGTTCTTC.